These 29 T cell receptor beta chains were sequenced from one sample in a study of prognosis after radiotherapy for stage I lung cancer. Amplification of the TCR beta CDR3 (from genomic DNA) was done by two-round multiplex PCR. Primers specific to each TRBV and TRBJ gene drove first-round PCR. MiXCR was run by TCRdb on the multiplex PCR reads, yielding one entry per CDR3 protein. The sample shows 11,000 to 15,000 distinct CDR3 sequences, roughly a third of them seen only once. Specimen: PBMCs, collected before or after stereotactic body radiation therapy (not recorded which). All receptors derive from a donor over 45 with non-small cell lung cancer.

At least ten counts were recorded for this clonotype. A much larger clone lies a single base off, so this may be a read error. The chain has TRBV5-1 and TRBJ1-3; D call uncertain. Trimming took 4 bases from V and 8 from J, leaving 19 bases between them. The CDR3 length is 15 residues. The germline gives CDR1 SGHRS, CDR2 YFSETQ. CDR3 sequence reads: CASSRDGTDEDTIYF. Written as DNA, the CDR3 is TGCGCCAGCAGCCGCGACGGTACAGACGAAGACACCATATATTTT.

On this clonotype itself: With a far larger clone one base away, a read error is the likely cause. V usage is TRBV6-4 and J usage is TRBJ1-1, with a tentative D call TRBD1 (5 bases). Germline V gene lookup returns CDR1 MRHNA and CDR2 SNTAGT. This CDR3 comprises 15 residues. With 5 bases removed from V and 5 bases from J, the gap between germline ends came to 18 bases. CDR3 coding DNA: TGTGCCAGCAGTTACCGGGGCCTAGACGGAACTGAAGCTTTCTTT. It translates to CASSYRGLDGTEAFF.

As concerns this clonotype: Given a much more abundant clone one base away, this may be a read error. This rearrangement joins TRBV29-1 to TRBJ1-1; D gene ambiguous. In germline, CDR1 is SQVTM, CDR2 ANQGSEA. This CDR3 spans 14 amino acids. The CDR3 here is CIVEIGRRDTEAFF. CDR3 nucleotides: TGCATCGTTGAAATAGGTCGTCGGGACACTGAAGCTTTCTTT.

Many counts were recorded for this clonotype. The chain couples TRBV29-1 to TRBJ2-7; 10 nucleotides line up with TRBD1. Trimming at V came to 2 bases and at J to 6 bases, leaving 7 bases not matched to a gene. The CDR3 consists of 14 residues. Germline assignment: CDR1 SQVTM and CDR2 ANQGSEA. The CDR3 DNA reads TGCAGCGTTGAATACGGGACAGGGGTGGGCGAGCAGTACTTC. This gives the protein CSVEYGTGVGEQYF.

As for this clonotype: A single base is all that separates this from a far larger clone, so a read error is likely. This chain connects TRBV6-4 to TRBJ1-2; no reliable D call. The CDR3 loop spans 13 amino acids. Germline values: CDR1 MRHNA, CDR2 SNTAGT. CDR3 DNA: TGTGCCAGCAGCGTGAGGCTTATGATGGGCTACAACTTC. Its protein product is CASSVRLMMGYNF.

Regarding this clonotype: A read error may be the cause here, since a much bigger clone is one base away. This rearrangement joins TRBV28 to TRBJ1-2, with 9 bases identical to TRBD1. V lost 6 bases to trimming and J lost 8 bases; unmatched junction nucleotides: 19. CDR1 is MDHEN and CDR2 is SYDVKM in the germline V gene. This CDR3 is built from 17 residues. The CDR3 protein is CASSSNGRGQGAWGYTF. The CDR3 DNA follows: TGTGCCAGCAGCTCCAACGGCCGGGGACAGGGAGCTTGGGGCTACACCTTC.

This clonotype is medium-sized (0.01 to 0.1%) in the sample. The CDR3 loop reads CASSAQGGEYF. The CDR3 DNA reads as TGTGCCAGCAGCGCACAGGGGGGGGAGTACTTC. The chain combines TRBV28 with TRBJ2-7, with D tentatively TRBD1 (8 bases). V lost 6 bases and J lost 11, with 14 bases in between. CDR1 is MDHEN and CDR2 is SYDVKM in the germline V gene. The CDR3 sequence is 11 residues long.

Within the sample, this clonotype is medium-sized (0.01 to 0.1%). This sequence joins TRBV7-8 and TRBJ2-7; TRBD1 aligns across 9 bases. Germline V gene data show CDR1 as SGHVS and CDR2 as FQNEAQ. The CDR3 extends over 16 amino acids. V trimming: 5 bases; J trimming: 6 bases; junction bases outside the gene matches: 14. CDR3 protein: CASSVHRGQGVSEQYF. The DNA of the CDR3 is TGTGCCAGCAGCGTCCATAGGGGACAGGGTGTATCCGAGCAGTACTTC.

On this clonotype: With only one base between it and a far larger clone, this is likely a read error. The chain combines TRBV6-2 or TRBV6-3 with TRBJ2-3; 10 positions match TRBD2. CDR1 is MNHEY, CDR2 SVGEGT, per germline. Germline trimming cut 6 bases from V and 4 bases from J; bases unmatched to any gene: 13. The CDR3 sequence is 17 residues long. The CDR3: CASRRLASGGASDTQYF. The CDR3 bases are TGTGCCAGCAGACGTCTTGCGAGCGGGGGGGCTTCAGATACGCAGTATTTT.

Comments on this clonotype: The junction differs from germline at one of its ends, possibly a read error. This sequence joins TRBV12-3 or TRBV12-4 and TRBJ2-7, with TRBD2 as a possible D gene (5 bases). The CDR3 has 13 amino acids. CDR3 DNA sequence: TGTGCCTGCAGCCCGGACTCGCGCTACGAGGAGTACTTC. Amino acid sequence: CACSPDSRYEEYF.

This clonotype was picked up a small number of times. The J gene is TRBJ2-5, the V gene TRBV25-1; weak D call: TRBD2 (7 bases). The germline V gene encodes CDR1 MGHDK and CDR2 SYGVNS. V lost 4 bases and J 4 bases, leaving 13 bases between the germline ends. This CDR3 has 14 residues. CDR3 in amino acids: CASSVRGGAETQYF. In DNA, the CDR3 is TGTGCCAGCAGTGTCCGAGGGGGGGCAGAGACCCAGTACTTC.

The rearrangement uses TRBV28 and TRBJ2-1; tentative D call: TRBD1 (5 bases). This CDR3 is 12 amino acids long. V was clipped by 7 bases and J by 10 bases, with 14 bases between them. Germline V gene lookup returns CDR1 MDHEN and CDR2 SYDVKM. The CDR3 DNA reads TGTGCCAGCACTCAAGGGGCGGACGAGCAGTTCTTC. It codes for CASTQGADEQFF.

This clonotype is medium-sized within its sample. The rearrangement joins TRBV20-1 to TRBJ2-7, with 11 bases aligning to TRBD2. Per germline, CDR1 DFQATT and CDR2 SNEGSKA (reference sequence). CDR3 length: 13 amino acids. J gave up 5 bases and V 5 bases, and 5 bases lay outside the gene matches. CDR3: CSAVSGRADEQYF. The CDR3 nucleotides are TGCAGTGCTGTTAGCGGGAGGGCGGACGAGCAGTACTTC.

Concerning this clonotype itself: The junction departs from the called germline gene at one end, perhaps through a read error. This chain uses TRBV20-1 with TRBJ1-6; TRBD1 is a possible D gene (5 bases). CDR1 and CDR2 from the germline V gene are DFQATT and SNEGSKA (reference sequence). This CDR3 has 17 amino acids. CDR3 sequence (DNA): TGCAGTGCTGGAGAAGTACGGGGGGAGTTTAATAATTCACCCCTCCACTTT. Encoded protein: CSAGEVRGEFNNSPLHF.

This clonotype was counted once. The likely explanation is a read error, given a far larger clone one base away. The chain employs TRBV6-2 or TRBV6-3 and TRBJ2-4; 7 bases agree with TRBD2. This CDR3 has 15 amino acids. Trimming cost V 6 bases and J 10 bases; bases outside gene matches: 15. Germline V gene data show CDR1 as MNHEY and CDR2 as SVGEGT. DNA for the CDR3: TGTGCCAGCAGCGAAGCGGGGTGGGGACGGAAAATTCAGTACTTC. This encodes CASSEAGWGRKIQYF.

Concerning this clonotype itself: One end of the junction varies from germline; a read error may be responsible. The rearrangement joins TRBV20-1 to TRBJ2-3; TRBD2 matches at 16 bases. Germline V gene data show CDR1 as DFQATT and CDR2 as SNEGSKA (reference sequence). The CDR3 covers 20 residues. CDR3 loop: CSARDSSSGLAGGPSDTQYF. The CDR3 DNA is TGCAGTGCTAGAGATAGTTCCTCGGGACTAGCGGGAGGGCCATCGGATACTCAGTATTTT.

As regards this clonotype: A much larger clone sits a single nucleotide away, making a read error possible. The rearrangement uses TRBV6-5 and TRBJ1-5; D possibly corresponds to TRBD1 (5 bases). The CDR3 loop spans 17 amino acids. In germline, CDR1 is MNHEY, CDR2 SVGAGI. Trimming shortened V by 2 bases and J by 0 bases, and 14 bases separated the two germline ends. The chain's CDR3 is CASSYPHRGSSNQPQHF. The DNA of the CDR3 is TGTGCCAGCAGTTACCCCCACCGGGGCAGTAGCAATCAGCCCCAGCATTTT.

On this clonotype: A much more abundant neighbour one base away suggests this may be a read error. The rearrangement links TRBV6-1 to TRBJ2-6, with D unresolved. From germline, CDR1 is MNHNS and CDR2 SASEGT. The CDR3 is 15 amino acids. The CDR3 spells CAGSDGFSGANVLTF. The CDR3 DNA is TGTGCCGGCAGTGATGGGTTCTCTGGGGCCAACGTCCTGACTTTC.

CDR3 region: CASSEEARGREQYF. DNA for the CDR3: TGTGCCAGCAGTGAAGAGGCCAGAGGTCGCGAGCAGTACTTC. This chain links TRBV6-2 or TRBV6-3 with TRBJ2-7; D not resolved. The CDR3 runs 14 residues. Germline lookup yields CDR1 MNHEY and CDR2 SVGEGT. V shed 5 bases and J shed 6 bases, with 17 bases lying between them.

By share, this clonotype ranks as medium-sized. The chain carries TRBV6-8 and TRBJ1-2, with D tentatively TRBD1 (6 bases). CDR3 size: 18 residues. Between the trimmed V and J ends, which lost 5 bases and 2 bases, there was a span of 24 bases. Germline V CDR1 and CDR2: MNHGY, SAAAGT. The CDR3 DNA reads TGTGCCAGCAGTCCAGACCAGATCCAGGGGCGGGAGAACTATGGCTACACCTTC. It codes for CASSPDQIQGRENYGYTF.

This clonotype occurred many times. The chain links TRBV18 to TRBJ1-3; D unclear. V lost 0 bases and J lost 11, with 17 bases in between. The CDR3 is made up of 15 amino acids. The germline V gene encodes CDR1 KGHSH and CDR2 LQKENI. CDR3 amino acids: CASSPPAGPVFSIYF. For the CDR3, the DNA is TGTGCCAGCTCACCACCCGCAGGTCCGGTGTTCTCCATATATTTT.

The V gene is TRBV6-1, the J gene TRBJ1-2; a weak D match, TRBD1 (5 bases). The CDR3 is made up of 14 amino acids. The V and J ends lost 10 bases and 6 bases respectively, with 21 bases between them. The germline CDR1 and CDR2 sequences are MNHNS and SASEGT. CDR3 in amino acids: CANHVGDAEDGYTF. The CDR3 nucleotides read TGTGCCAATCACGTCGGGGACGCTGAGGATGGCTACACCTTC.

This clonotype was picked up many times. V usage is TRBV19 and J usage is TRBJ1-6, with D uncertain. This CDR3 is built from 16 residues. V lost 4 bases, J lost 10 bases, and 20 bases lay in between. Germline V gene sequence: CDR1 LNHDA, CDR2 SQIVND (reference sequence). The CDR3 nucleotides read TGTGCCAGTAGTACTAATTCGATTATGACCGGGTCACCCCTCCACTTT. It codes for CASSTNSIMTGSPLHF.

The rearrangement joins TRBV5-1 to TRBJ2-7, with a tentative D call TRBD1 (6 bases). Looked up from germline, CDR1 is SGHRS and CDR2 is YFSETQ. V shed 5 bases and J shed 7 bases, with 10 bases lying between them. The length of the CDR3 is 11 residues. The CDR3 sequence is CASRGGEEQYF. In DNA form, the CDR3 reads TGCGCCAGCAGAGGGGGAGAGGAGCAGTACTTC.

Many counts were recorded for this clonotype. This chain uses TRBV19 with TRBJ1-5, with D maybe TRBD1 (5 bases). Germline V gives CDR1 LNHDA, CDR2 SQIVND (reference sequence). CDR3 size: 19 residues. V was pared by 3 bases and J by 2 bases, with 23 bases between. CDR3 sequence (DNA): TGTGCCAGTAGTATTCCGGACACGTCCTCCAAATGGGGCAATCAGCCCCAGCATTTT. Its translation: CASSIPDTSSKWGNQPQHF.

Concerning this clonotype: Germline and junction disagree at one end, which may indicate a read error. The chain carries TRBV7-2 and TRBJ2-7; D unclear. There are 13 residues in the CDR3. Germline V lookup: CDR1 SGHTA, CDR2 FQGNSA. The CDR3 is CASSFRPSHEQYF. The DNA of the CDR3 is TGTGCCAGCAGCTTCCGGCCCTCCCACGAGCAGTACTTC.

By proportion, this clonotype is medium-sized (0.01 to 0.1%). V usage is TRBV20-1 and J usage is TRBJ2-1; 9 bases match TRBD1. The CDR3 has 15 amino acids. The J segment lost 4 bases and the V segment lost 3 bases, leaving 7 bases of the junction unmatched. Germline CDR1 and CDR2: DFQATT and SNEGSKA (reference sequence). CDR3 protein: CSARRWDRDYNEQFF. CDR3 coding DNA: TGCAGTGCTAGGCGATGGGACAGGGATTACAATGAGCAGTTCTTC.

At least ten counts were recorded for this clonotype. The chain couples TRBV18 to TRBJ2-3; D gene ambiguous. This CDR3 contains 14 residues. Germline values: CDR1 KGHSH, CDR2 LQKENI. V was pared by 5 bases and J by 8 bases, with 17 bases between. The CDR3 spells CASSTDLNDRTQYF. The CDR3 DNA reads TGTGCCAGCTCAACCGACCTTAATGACCGTACGCAGTATTTT.

V and J are TRBV19 and TRBJ2-7, with D perhaps TRBD1 (6 bases). V was clipped by 7 bases and J by 7 bases, with 23 bases between them. The CDR3 consists of 15 residues. CDR1 is LNHDA, CDR2 SQIVND, per germline (reference sequence). In DNA form, the CDR3 reads TGTGCCAGTATCCTTGACTTGGACAGAACCTCTGAGCAGTACTTC. Amino acid sequence: CASILDLDRTSEQYF.